These 20 T cell receptor beta chains originate from one sample sequenced in a study of blood T cell repertoires in COVID-19. Produced via immunoSEQ multiplex PCR; TCRdb's table is partial and in-frame only. Of over 150,000 clones listed, around 78% are singletons. The sequenced material came from peripheral blood. Every receptor here comes from a man older than 75 with acute or convalescent COVID-19.

The chain recombines TRBV18 with TRBJ2-2; 11 nucleotides match TRBD1. The CDR3 loop spans 20 amino acids. Trimming at V came to 3 bases and at J to 4 bases, leaving 16 bases not matched to a gene. CDR1 KGHSH and CDR2 LQKENI come from the germline V gene. The CDR3: CASSPFEWTGGRRGTGELFF. The CDR3 coding sequence is TGTGCCAGCTCACCGTTTGAGTGGACAGGGGGCCGGAGAGGCACCGGGGAGCTGTTTTTT.

CDR3 loop: CASSPGQGGEGYTF. CDR3 DNA sequence: TGCGCCAGCAGCCCGGGACAGGGCGGTGAAGGCTACACCTTC. The chain employs TRBV5-1 and TRBJ1-2, with 9 bases aligning to TRBD1. Germline V gene lookup returns CDR1 SGHRS and CDR2 YFSETQ. The CDR3 runs 14 residues. V lost 4 bases, J lost 8 bases, and 9 bases stayed unmatched. Filled out from reference TRBV5-1 and TRBJ1-2, the complete variable domain reads KAGVTQTPRYLIKTRGQQVTLSCSPISGHRSVSWYQQTPGQGLQFLFEYFSETQRNKGNFPGRFSGRQFSNSRSEMNVSTLELGDSALYLCASSPGQGGEGYTFGSGTRLTVV.

This chain links TRBV29-1 with TRBJ2-7; 9 bases match TRBD1. There are 12 residues in the CDR3. CDR1 and CDR2 from the germline V gene are SQVTM and ANQGSEA. The J segment lost 3 bases and the V segment lost 4 bases, leaving 1 base of the junction unmatched. The CDR3 region has the DNA TGCAGCGTTGGGACAGGGGTCTACGAGCAGTACTTC. It translates to CSVGTGVYEQYF.

The CDR3 nucleotides are TGTGCCAGCAGCCAGGGATCCGCGGGTCCCGGGGAGCTGTTTTTT. Amino acids: CASSQGSAGPGELFF. The rearrangement joins TRBV4-2 to TRBJ2-2, with D possibly being TRBD2 (5 bases). This CDR3 region has 15 residues. V was trimmed by 3 bases and J by 6 bases, leaving 14 bases between them. CDR1 LGHNA and CDR2 YNFKEQ come from the germline V gene.

This clone was seen just once. The J gene is TRBJ1-2, the V gene TRBV5-4, with 10 bases identical to TRBD1. CDR3 length equals 15 residues. From germline, CDR1 is SGHNT and CDR2 YYREEE (reference sequence). V lost 5 bases and J lost 7; bases outside the gene matches: 11. CDR3 region: CASSRQTGGEGGYTF. For the CDR3, the DNA is TGTGCCAGCAGTCGACAGACAGGGGGCGAGGGTGGCTACACCTTC.

This chain links TRBV6-6 with TRBJ1-5; a possible D gene is TRBD1 (5 bases). CDR3 size: 16 residues. Trimming left V 4 bases short and J 0 bases short, with 13 bases between. Germline V gene lookup returns CDR1 MNHNY and CDR2 SVGAGI (reference sequence). The CDR3 DNA reads as TGTGCCAGCAGTTCCCAGGGAGGCTATAGCAATCAGCCCCAGCATTTT. Translated, it gives CASSSQGGYSNQPQHF.

V gene TRBV28 combines with J gene TRBJ1-5, with D hard to call. The CDR3 runs 16 residues. Trimming removed 3 bases from V and 2 bases from J, with 14 bases in between. The germline V gene encodes CDR1 MDHEN and CDR2 SYDVKM. CDR3 residues: CASSLGSRGRNQPQHF. The CDR3, as DNA: TGTGCCAGCAGTTTGGGGTCCCGAGGGCGCAATCAGCCCCAGCATTTT.

This chain uses TRBV5-6 with TRBJ1-1, with D uncertain. The CDR3 loop spans 13 amino acids. V was clipped by 2 bases and J by 2 bases, with 7 bases between them. Germline assignment: CDR1 SGHDT and CDR2 YYEEEE. The DNA for the CDR3 is TGTGCCAGCAGCTTTGCGCGAAACACTGAAGCTTTCTTT. Protein product: CASSFARNTEAFF.

This rearrangement joins TRBV7-6 to TRBJ2-5; 10 nucleotides line up with TRBD1. This CDR3 has 16 amino acids. The germline V gene has CDR1 SGHVS and CDR2 FNYEAQ. V shed 3 bases, J shed 5 bases, and the junction held 9 bases outside the gene matches. The CDR3 DNA is TGTGCCAGCAGCTTTAGGGACAGGGGTTATGGGGAGACCCAGTACTTC. It encodes CASSFRDRGYGETQYF.

This chain links TRBV7-8 with TRBJ1-6; 7 bases agree with TRBD1. In germline, CDR1 is SGHVS, CDR2 FQNEAQ. There are 21 residues in the CDR3. V dropped 0 bases and J dropped 4; count of bases not matched to a gene: 18. CDR3 DNA: TGTGCCAGCAGCTTAGCGATTAGGGCAGGGGGGAGAGGCAAATATAATTCACCCCTCCACTTT. Amino acid sequence: CASSLAIRAGGRGKYNSPLHF.

The chain joins TRBV5-1 to TRBJ2-3; 11 nucleotides align to TRBD1. The V and J ends lost 6 bases and 4 bases, in that order; junction bases with no gene match: 4. Germline loops: CDR1 SGHRS, CDR2 YFSETQ. This CDR3 spans 14 amino acids. The CDR3 sequence is CASTRGQGADTQYF. The CDR3 DNA sequence: TGCGCCAGCACCCGGGGACAGGGGGCAGATACGCAGTATTTT. The complete variable domain, with remaining parts taken from reference TRBV5-1 and TRBJ2-3, reads KAGVTQTPRYLIKTRGQQVTLSCSPISGHRSVSWYQQTPGQGLQFLFEYFSETQRNKGNFPGRFSGRQFSNSRSEMNVSTLELGDSALYLCASTRGQGADTQYFGPGTRLTVL.

The chain recombines TRBV5-6 with TRBJ2-2; 7 nucleotides match TRBD1. The CDR3 spans 15 residues. V lost 5 bases, J lost 5 bases, and 9 bases stayed unmatched. The germline V gene encodes CDR1 SGHDT and CDR2 YYEEEE. The DNA of the CDR3 is TGTGCCAGCAGTAGACAGGGACGAGGGACCGGGGAGCTGTTTTTT. Translating it yields CASSRQGRGTGELFF.

The V and J genes are TRBV2 and TRBJ2-7; D remains unclear. V was shortened by 1 base and J by 1 base, with 11 bases between the two germline ends. The CDR3 sequence is 15 residues long. From germline, CDR1 is SNHLY and CDR2 FYNNEI. The CDR3, as DNA: TGTGCCAGCAGTGAAGTTCCTTGGCAGTCCTACGAGCAGTACGTC. This codes for CASSEVPWQSYEQYV.

The chain employs TRBV5-5 and TRBJ1-1, with 7 bases fitting TRBD1. Germline trimming cut 0 bases from V and 2 bases from J; bases unmatched to any gene: 13. The CDR3 is 18 residues long. CDR1 and CDR2 (germline): SGHKS, YYEKEE (reference sequence). CDR3 sequence (DNA): TGTGCCAGCAGCTTGGCTGTAGGGCAGGGGGTGGCCAACACTGAAGCTTTCTTT. Translating it yields CASSLAVGQGVANTEAFF.

The rearrangement joins TRBV5-1 to TRBJ1-4; unclear D gene. This CDR3 region has 17 residues. The germline V gene encodes CDR1 SGHRS and CDR2 YFSETQ. V was shortened by 0 bases and J by 5 bases, with 17 bases between the two germline ends. The CDR3 coding sequence is TGCGCCAGCAGCTTGGGTGGAGGCGGCGGAGGAAATGAAAAACTGTTTTTT. Translated, it gives CASSLGGGGGGNEKLFF.

This clone was observed a single time. The chain is built from TRBV30 and TRBJ1-1; maybe TRBD1 (5 bases). Germline CDR1 GTSNPN, CDR2 SVGIG (reference sequence). There are 11 residues in the CDR3. V dropped 4 bases and J dropped 5 bases, with 8 bases sitting between them. DNA for the CDR3: TGTGCCTGGACGCGGGGGACTGAAGCTTTCTTT. The encoded protein is CAWTRGTEAFF.

This sequence joins TRBV3-1 (or the pseudogene TRBV3-2) and TRBJ2-7; no clear D. V lost 2 bases, J lost 6 bases, and 14 bases lay in between. Germline loops: CDR1 LGHDT, CDR2 YNNKEL (reference sequence). This CDR3 comprises 14 residues. The CDR3 sequence is CASSQTGPTPEQYF. The DNA for the CDR3 is TGTGCCAGCAGCCAAACTGGGCCAACCCCCGAGCAGTACTTC.

This chain uses TRBV9 with TRBJ2-7, with D maybe TRBD2 (7 bases). Germline V gene lookup returns CDR1 SGDLS and CDR2 YYNGEE. The V end lost 4 bases, the J end lost 0 bases, and 14 bases lay between the germline ends. There are 15 residues in the CDR3. The CDR3: CASSPPRGGSYEQYV. The CDR3 bases are TGTGCCAGCAGCCCCCCGAGGGGGGGCTCCTACGAGCAGTACGTC.

This clone was seen a handful of times. J is TRBJ1-6 and V is TRBV28, with 10 bases aligning to TRBD1. This CDR3 is 14 amino acids long. CDR1 MDHEN and CDR2 SYDVKM come from the germline V gene. Unmatched junction bases numbered 4, after V lost 5 bases and J lost 9 bases. The CDR3 DNA is TGTGCCAGCAGTCGGACAGGGGGTCCTTCACCCCTCCACTTT. It is translated as CASSRTGGPSPLHF. The whole variable domain, remainder taken from reference TRBV28 and TRBJ1-6, is DVKVTQSSRYLVKRTGEKVFLECVQDMDHENMFWYRQDPGLGLRLIYFSYDVKMKEKGDIPEGYSVSREKKERFSLILESASTNQTSMYLCASSRTGGPSPLHFGNGTRLTVT.

The DNA of the CDR3 is TGTGCCTGGAGTGTCACCAGGGACAGGGACTACACCTTC. It yields the protein CAWSVTRDRDYTF. The chain has TRBV30 and TRBJ1-2; TRBD1 matches at 9 bases. CDR1 is GTSNPN and CDR2 is SVGIG in the germline V gene (reference sequence). This CDR3 spans 13 amino acids. V shed 0 bases, J shed 10 bases, and the junction held 6 bases outside the gene matches.